Below are 20 T cell receptor beta chains sequenced from a single sample in a study of molecular identifiers for immune sequencing clone quantification. Each CDR3 protein gets one entry after TCRdb re-called the PCR reads with MiXCR. The sample shows 70,000 to 95,000 distinct CDR3 sequences, roughly 19% of them seen only once. Input material: naive CD8+ T cells from blood, with Jurkat cell RNA spiked in. As for subset: FACS-sorted CD8+CD4-CCR7+CD45RA+ naive T cells. These receptors all stem from a human donor in good health. Some libraries in this study had Jurkat cell RNA spiked in.

This clonotype has a count of ten or more. The J gene is TRBJ2-1, the V gene TRBV29-1; no reliable D call. Looked up from germline, CDR1 is SQVTM and CDR2 is ANQGSEA. The V end lost 6 bases, the J end lost 3 bases, and 9 bases lay between the germline ends. This CDR3 is built from 12 residues. This chain's CDR3 is CSVNSYYNEQFF. The DNA of the CDR3 is TGCAGCGTCAACAGTTACTACAATGAGCAGTTCTTC.

This clonotype was detected ten times or more. J is TRBJ2-7 and V is TRBV20-1, with D possibly TRBD2 on 5 matching bases. The CDR3 length is 12 residues. V was trimmed by 3 bases and J by 1 base, leaving 7 bases between them. Germline V gene sequence: CDR1 DFQATT, CDR2 SNEGSKA (reference sequence). CDR3 amino acids: CSASTGSYEQYF. The CDR3 nucleotides are TGCAGTGCTAGTACGGGGTCCTACGAGCAGTACTTC.

This clonotype was detected only a few times. The V gene is TRBV21-1, the J gene TRBJ2-3. TRBV21-1 is annotated as a pseudogene. There are 17 residues in the CDR3. The CDR3: CASSKGRIFTSTDTQYF. The CDR3, as DNA: TGTGCCAGCAGCAAAGGAAGGATATTCACTAGCACAGATACGCAGTATTTT.

This clonotype was observed many times. The chain joins TRBV27 to TRBJ2-7, with D tentatively TRBD1 (6 bases). The CDR3 covers 14 residues. The germline gives CDR1 MNHEY, CDR2 SMNVEV (reference sequence). Trimming removed 5 bases from V and 3 bases from J, with 14 bases in between. The CDR3 loop is CASSTRDTHYEQYF. Written as DNA, the CDR3 is TGTGCCAGCAGTACCCGGGACACTCACTACGAGCAGTACTTC.

This clonotype occurred many times. The rearrangement uses TRBV7-6 and TRBJ1-3; D call uncertain. Germline V gene lookup returns CDR1 SGHVS and CDR2 FNYEAQ. V gave up 5 bases and J gave up 2 bases, with 4 bases separating them. The CDR3 runs 12 residues. CDR3 region: CASSLTGNTIYF. DNA of the CDR3: TGTGCCAGCAGCCTAACTGGAAACACCATATATTTT.

The chain joins TRBV3-1 to TRBJ1-1; no definite D call. This CDR3 is built from 16 residues. The germline V and J ends were trimmed by 0 bases and 0 bases, with 11 bases remaining between them. Germline V CDR1 and CDR2: LGHDT, YNNKEL (reference sequence). Written as DNA, the CDR3 is TGTGCCAGCAGCCAAGATGTAGCTGGGATGAACACTGAAGCTTTCTTT. Translated: CASSQDVAGMNTEAFF. The entire variable domain, with the rest obtained from reference TRBV3-1 and TRBJ1-1, is as follows: DTAVSQTPKYLVTQMGNDKSIKCEQNLGHDTMYWYKQDSKKFLKIMFSYNNKELIINETVPNRFSPKSPDKAHLNLHINSLELGDSAVYFCASSQDVAGMNTEAFFGQGTRLTVV.

There are many counts of this clonotype. CDR3 residues: CASSRGTAATNEKLFF. CDR3 bases: TGTGCCAGCAGCCGCGGGACAGCTGCAACTAATGAAAAACTGTTTTTT. The chain uses TRBV7-9 and TRBJ1-4; 7 positions agree with TRBD1. The CDR3 length is 16 residues. The V and J ends lost 5 bases and 0 bases, in that order; junction bases with no gene match: 6. CDR1 and CDR2 (germline): SEHNR, FQNEAQ (reference sequence).

Notes on this clonotype: This could be a read error, since a much larger clone is one nucleotide away. The chain links TRBV11-1 to TRBJ2-3; 9 bases map to TRBD2. V shed 5 bases, J shed 5 bases, and the junction held 5 bases outside the gene matches. The CDR3 loop spans 14 amino acids. Germline lookup yields CDR1 SGHAT and CDR2 FQDESV (reference sequence). CDR3 residues: CASSARLAEDTQYF. CDR3 sequence (DNA): TGTGCCAGCAGCGCCCGACTAGCGGAAGATACGCAGTATTTT.

This clonotype was counted between two and nine times. Germline is not matched at one junction end, which may reflect a read error. The chain joins TRBV4-1 to TRBJ2-3; 7 positions agree with TRBD2. The CDR3 is 17 residues long. Germline values: CDR1 MGHRA, CDR2 YSYEKL. The CDR3 DNA sequence: TGCGCCGGCAGCCAAGATAAGTTGGGACTACTCACAGATACGCAGTATTTT. Amino acids: CAGSQDKLGLLTDTQYF.

This clonotype has at least ten counts. The chain uses TRBV14 and TRBJ2-1; TRBD2 agrees at 13 bases. The CDR3 is made up of 19 amino acids. Per germline, CDR1 SGHDN and CDR2 FVKESK. V lost 4 bases to trimming and J lost 2 bases; unmatched junction nucleotides: 11. As DNA, the CDR3 is TGTGCCAGCAGCCCGGGGACTAGCGGGACCTACCCCACCTACAATGAGCAGTTCTTC. Protein sequence: CASSPGTSGTYPTYNEQFF.

At least ten counts were recorded for this clonotype. This rearrangement joins TRBV28 to TRBJ1-1; 9 positions agree with TRBD1. J gave up 0 bases and V 6 bases, and 5 bases lay outside the gene matches. This CDR3 contains 15 residues. In germline, CDR1 is MDHEN, CDR2 SYDVKM. CDR3: CASSDGTGMNTEAFF. CDR3 DNA: TGTGCCAGCAGCGACGGGACAGGGATGAACACTGAAGCTTTCTTT.

This clonotype was picked up many times. The rearrangement links TRBV4-3 to TRBJ1-3; D perhaps matches TRBD1 (5 bases). The germline V gene encodes CDR1 LGHNA and CDR2 YSLEER. There are 17 residues in the CDR3. Trimming took 1 base from V and 5 from J, leaving 18 bases between them. The CDR3 loop is CASSQAKTGTTRNTIYF. The CDR3 bases are TGCGCCAGCAGCCAAGCAAAAACTGGGACGACTCGAAACACCATATATTTT.

Note on this clonotype: This may stem from a read error, because a much larger clone lies one nucleotide away. The rearrangement joins TRBV29-1 to TRBJ2-1; the D call may be TRBD1 or TRBD2 (5 bases each). The V gene lost 6 bases and the J gene lost 8 bases, with 8 bases spanning the gap. Germline CDR1 is SQVTM and CDR2 is ANQGSEA. The CDR3 contains 10 residues. The CDR3 spells CSVRGDEQFF. DNA for the CDR3: TGCAGCGTCAGAGGGGATGAGCAGTTCTTC.

At least ten counts were recorded for this clonotype. The CDR3 region is CASSTRGSSYEQYF. The DNA of the CDR3 is TGTGCCAGCAGTACGCGGGGATCCTCCTACGAGCAGTACTTC. The chain uses TRBV6-2 or TRBV6-3 and TRBJ2-7; TRBD2 is a possible D gene (6 bases). There are 14 residues in the CDR3. CDR1 MNHEY and CDR2 SVGEGT come from the germline V gene. V lost 5 bases, J lost 0 bases, and 11 bases lay in between.

In its sample, this clonotype was seen many times. V usage is TRBV11-2 and J usage is TRBJ2-1, with a tentative D call TRBD1 (5 bases). The V gene lost 5 bases and the J gene lost 3 bases, with 11 bases spanning the gap. This CDR3 contains 14 residues. CDR1 SGHAT and CDR2 FQNNGV come from the germline V gene. The CDR3, as DNA: TGTGCCAGCAGCCCCCTAGGGGTCTACAATGAGCAGTTCTTC. Translated, it gives CASSPLGVYNEQFF.

The chain joins TRBV4-3 to TRBJ1-1; 8 nucleotides line up with TRBD1. J gave up 7 bases and V 0 bases, and 13 bases lay outside the gene matches. Germline V CDR1 and CDR2: LGHNA, YSLEER. This CDR3 is built from 17 residues. The CDR3 protein is CASSQDLPAGGFFEAFF. DNA of the CDR3: TGCGCCAGCAGCCAAGATCTTCCTGCAGGGGGCTTTTTTGAAGCTTTCTTT.

This clonotype was seen at least ten times. This CDR3 reads CASGYGGGYNEQFF. CDR3 nucleotides: TGTGCTAGTGGTTATGGGGGGGGCTACAATGAGCAGTTCTTC. The chain joins TRBV12-5 to TRBJ2-1, with 7 positions matching TRBD2. Germline V gene sequence: CDR1 LGHNT, CDR2 FRNRAP. The V and J ends lost 4 bases and 3 bases, in that order; junction bases with no gene match: 3. This CDR3 is 14 amino acids long.

There are many counts of this clonotype. The rearrangement links TRBV12-3 or TRBV12-4 to TRBJ2-7; 8 nucleotides agree with TRBD2. Losses at the gene ends were 0 bases for V and 5 bases for J; bases not matched to a gene: 6. The CDR3 runs 15 residues. Here the CDR3 DNA reads TGTGCCAGCAGTTTAGCGAATAGCGGGGACCACGAGCAGTACTTC. It yields the protein CASSLANSGDHEQYF.

Notes on this clonotype: Possible read error: a much larger clone is one base away. V is TRBV5-4 and J is TRBJ2-6, with 9 bases fitting TRBD2. CDR3 length: 19 amino acids. Germline V gene data show CDR1 as SGHNT and CDR2 as YYREEE (reference sequence). CDR3 coding DNA: TGTGCCAGCAGCTCCCAAGAACCGGGACTAGCAGCCGGGGCCAACGCCCTGACTTTC. Translated, it gives CASSSQEPGLAAGANALTF.

This clonotype was detected only a few times. V and J are TRBV29-1 and TRBJ2-7, with D uncertain. CDR1 is SQVTM and CDR2 is ANQGSEA in the germline V gene. This CDR3 contains 14 residues. V lost 4 bases and J lost 0, with 13 bases in between. The CDR3, as DNA: TGCAGCGTTGTGGCCAGGACCAGCTCCTACGAGCAGTACTTC. It is translated as CSVVARTSSYEQYF.